This section outlines one TCR beta chain sequence together with its context. There is no known antigen for this receptor. No clone much larger than this one lies a single base away; base qualities are absent. In the germline V gene, CDR1 corresponds to SQVTM and CDR2 to ANQGSEA. V loses 3 bases, J loses 4 bases, and the germline ends lie 3 bases apart. CDR3 length: 10 amino acids, cysteine to phenylalanine. Just the 30-base CDR3 DNA is kept, in frame starting at base 1. This sample is drawn from a study of T cell responses to AZD1222 COVID-19 vaccine (dated by TCRdb to the early 2020s). Concerning the study at large: Because spike-specific TCR depth and breadth did not differ between the two schedules, AZD1222 recipients who got a second dose at roughly 4 weeks were pooled with those who got a second dose at roughly 12 weeks. Trial participants were enrolled by age into subgroups of 18-55, 56-69 and 70-plus years, and around 150, 28 and 57 TCR-sequenced participants, respectively, were included in these subgroups. TCR sequencing was performed for 233 trial participants, of whom 207 were given two doses of AZD1222 and approximately 25 were given two doses of MenACWY control vaccine.

This sample's time point label indicates: baseline before first vaccination. Vaccinee samples were obtained from the UK trials COV001 and COV002, which included a single-blind randomized controlled phase 2/3 trial of AZD1222 (ChAdOx1 nCoV-19) in healthy adults. For TCRbeta chain sequencing, PBMC samples from trial participants were taken at day 0 and at day 28 after the second dose. What the work shows at the level of the full study, not this receptor alone: Because no samples from the day 14 peak response were available, repertoires could be characterized only after the peak T cell response. Spike-specific TCR breadth and depth rose significantly after two AZD1222 doses compared with day 0 and with MenACWY recipients. Conclusions about previously exposed vaccinees were limited because only six AZD1222 recipients were SARS-CoV-2 seropositive at baseline. Reportedly, almost half of the unique spike-specific TCRs recognized epitopes lying outside the regions that are mutated in the B.1.351 and B.1.1.7 variants. In the small 56-69-year group, the increase in depth fell short of significance, most likely because of low power. Participants were mostly white British and included more females than males, and it was suggested by the authors that clonal diversity may have been underestimated. Vaccine-associated CD4 TCRs spanned the whole spike protein, with dominant responses in regions 160-218 and 743-854.

The CDR3 regions of human TCRbeta chains were analyzed by immunosequencing. In the original analysis: TCRs in the repertoires were matched against a reference library of SARS-CoV-2-specific TCRs that had been generated with the MIRA antigen-specificity platform. Breadth meant the fraction of unique TCRs that were SARS-CoV-2-associated, whereas depth meant the fraction of total T cells that were SARS-CoV-2-associated. Each spike-specific TCR was assigned to its reactive spike region and to a CD4 or CD8 class using the MIRA data. Log10-transformed breadth and depth values were compared by one-way ANOVA with Sidak's multiple comparisons tests. TCRdb carries this immuneACCESS record with in-frame sequences only. Its versions omit some clonotypes, under half of them owing to an unresolved V gene in the studies checked, with the rest unexplained. V and J calls and clone size are as listed in that table; D and trimming were resolved from the DNA. The sample profile shows some 64,000 clones; more than 70% of them were found once. The top ten clones comprise over 12% of the sample.

The clonotype was recovered from an adult in good health. Source: peripheral blood, taken on day 0 of AZD1222 vaccination. Recombination joined TRBV29-1 with TRBJ1-2; confidence is insufficient to name the D gene. DNA sequence: TGCAGCGTTGACAGCTATGGCTACACCTTC. This sequence encodes CSVDSYGYTF. Here the CDR3 is joined to the reference TRBV29-1 and TRBJ1-2 genes, and the full variable domain is: SAVISQKPSRDICQRGTSLTIQCQVDSQVTMMFWYRQQPGQSLTLIATANQGSEATYESGFVIDKFPISRPNLTFSTLTVSNMSPEDSSIYLCSVDSYGYTFGSGTRLTVV.